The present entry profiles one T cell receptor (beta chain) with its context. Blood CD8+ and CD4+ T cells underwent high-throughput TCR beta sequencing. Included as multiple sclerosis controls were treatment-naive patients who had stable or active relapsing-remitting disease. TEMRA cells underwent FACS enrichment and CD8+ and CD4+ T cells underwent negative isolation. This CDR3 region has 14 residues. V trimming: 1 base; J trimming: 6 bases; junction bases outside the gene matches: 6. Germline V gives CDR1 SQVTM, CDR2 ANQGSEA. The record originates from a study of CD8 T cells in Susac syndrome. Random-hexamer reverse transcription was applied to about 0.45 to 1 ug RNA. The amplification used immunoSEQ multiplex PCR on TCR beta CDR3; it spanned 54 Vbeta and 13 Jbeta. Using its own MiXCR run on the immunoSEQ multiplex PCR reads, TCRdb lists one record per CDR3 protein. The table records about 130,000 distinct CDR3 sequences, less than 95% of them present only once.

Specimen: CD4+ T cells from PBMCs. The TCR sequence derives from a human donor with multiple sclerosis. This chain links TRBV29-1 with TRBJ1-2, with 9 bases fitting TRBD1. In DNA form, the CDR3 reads TGCAGCGTTGAAGTCGGAACAGGGGGCAATGGCTACACCTTC. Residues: CSVEVGTGGNGYTF.